This T cell receptor (beta chain) appears in the sequencing data of a study of cytomegalovirus exposure and HLA in healthy donors. Study-level results: A later analysis associated some 16,000 TCR beta sequences with HLA alleles at a 0.05 false discovery rate. Within a later analysis, the majority of CMV-associated TCR beta chains appeared HLA-restricted. The listing of 150 or so TCR beta chains classed them as cytomegalovirus-associated.

The PCR made use of 60 Vbeta and 13 Jbeta primers. Produced via immunoSEQ multiplex PCR; TCRdb's table is partial and in-frame only. This sample's table has around 55,000 clones. The CDR3 covers 15 residues. Trimming cost V 9 bases and J 4 bases; bases outside gene matches: 10. Per germline, CDR1 SGHRS and CDR2 YFSETQ. Of note for this clone: Its antigen remains unknown.

The receptor was isolated from a man aged 45-60 years in good health and CMV-seropositive. The chain employs TRBV5-1 and TRBJ2-1; 10 positions match TRBD1. Sequenced material: PBMCs. CDR3 amino acids: CATSTGGSGYNEQFF. For the CDR3, the DNA is TGCGCCACCTCGACAGGGGGCTCTGGGTACAATGAGCAGTTCTTC.